This T cell receptor delta chain is from a study of γδ T cells in repeated Plasmodium falciparum infection. For the study at large: Donors were malaria-exposed Malian children or age- and gender-matched Australian children. Over about 600 days, donors received four mosquito-bite P. falciparum NF54 infections.

TCRdb re-called clones from the multiplex PCR reads using CATT. The table has approximately 90,000 delta-chain clones, over 0.9% seen once; the top ten hold around 9.6%. Germline V lookup: CDR1 GEAIGNYY, CDR2 EKD. V lost 3 bases to trimming and J lost 3 bases; unmatched junction nucleotides: 15. The CDR3 covers 18 residues. Gammadelta T cells were flow-sorted from PBMC into Vgamma9/Vdelta2+ and Vdelta2-negative populations for bulk analysis. The study's findings and limits: Many TCRgamma sequences overlapped between individuals in stable Vgamma9/Vdelta2+ repertoires. Donors in Mali lived in a small rural village, largely one ethnic group.

Remarks on this clone: Its antigen remains unknown. This DNA translates differently at residue 12 from the TCRdb protein, which is that of a much larger clone; a read error is likely, and the protein shown is the DNA's own translation.

The sequencing input was gamma-delta T cells from blood. The V call is TRDV2, the J call TRDJ1; 10 bases align to TRDD3. Germline matching of the DNA provided the J gene here, since TCRdb leaves it blank. The sequence was obtained from a pool of human donors (malaria-infected and uninfected, not separated). CDR3 sequence: CACDQHFTGGFTADKLIF. The CDR3 DNA is TGTGCCTGTGACCAACATTTTACTGGGGGATTTACGGCCGATAAACTCATCTTT.